This paragraph reports one TCR beta chain. Assay used: immunoSEQ multiplex PCR; TCRdb lists only in-frame clones, some missing. This sample has around 99,000 clones, with under 95% found just once. This record belongs to a study of T cell responses to AZD1222 COVID-19 vaccine. Overall study: Recipients boosted at about 4 weeks or about 12 weeks are pooled.

CDR3 length: 14 residues. Germline V lookup: CDR1 MNHEY, CDR2 SVGAGI. J gave up 2 bases and V 7 bases, and 7 bases lay outside the gene matches. The sequence was obtained from an adult in good health. The chain employs TRBV6-5 and TRBJ1-2; 7 nucleotides agree with TRBD1. Sequenced here: peripheral blood, sampled on day 0 of AZD1222 vaccination. The CDR3, as DNA: TGTGCCAGCACCCGACGACAGGGAAACTATGGCTACACCTTC. Its translation: CASTRRQGNYGYTF.